This entry lists 22 T cell receptor beta chains sequenced from one sample in a study of T cell changes during pregnancy in multiple sclerosis (dated by TCRdb to between 2018 and 2020). Library creation used the immunoSEQ multiplex PCR assay. The source is immuneACCESS, and TCRdb retained only in-frame sequences with V and J called. Part of the clones is not carried over; for the studies checked, unresolved V genes explain less than half of this, and the remainder is unexplained. In this sample the table shows around 42,000 clones, about 90% of which occur a single time. Just under 0.5% of the sample is taken by the ten largest. The starting material was CD4+ T cells from peripheral blood mononuclear cells, obtained in the second trimester of pregnancy. Receptor source: a female donor in good health, enrolled as a control in a pregnancy study.

The chain carries TRBV2 and TRBJ2-1, with 8 positions matching TRBD2. This CDR3 has 15 amino acids. Trimming cost V 6 bases and J 4 bases; bases outside gene matches: 8. The germline CDR1 and CDR2 sequences are SNHLY and FYNNEI. The CDR3 sequence: CASSELASGYNEQFF. CDR3 in DNA: TGTGCCAGCAGCGAGTTGGCTAGCGGGTACAATGAGCAGTTCTTC.

This clone was recorded only once. V usage is TRBV7-9 and J usage is TRBJ2-3; TRBD1 aligns across 8 bases. CDR1 and CDR2 from the germline V gene are SEHNR and FQNEAQ (reference sequence). V lost 5 bases and J lost 2; bases outside the gene matches: 6. The CDR3 is 15 amino acids. The CDR3 loop is CASSPRTGNTDTQYF. The CDR3 DNA reads TGTGCCAGCAGCCCCCGGACAGGGAACACAGATACGCAGTATTTT.

This clone was observed once. This rearrangement joins TRBV10-3 to TRBJ1-4, with a weak D call TRBD1 (6 bases). The CDR3 runs to 14 residues. V was shortened by 4 bases and J by 7 bases, with 13 bases between the two germline ends. Germline lookup yields CDR1 ENHRY and CDR2 SYGVKD. The CDR3 region is CAISAQGRAEKLFF. CDR3 nucleotide sequence: TGTGCCATCAGTGCACAGGGACGGGCTGAAAAACTGTTTTTT.

The chain carries TRBV18 and TRBJ2-2; a weak D match, TRBD2 (6 bases). CDR1 KGHSH and CDR2 LQKENI come from the germline V gene. V lost 3 bases to trimming and J lost 5 bases, with 13 bases between them. The CDR3 spans 15 residues. This CDR3 is CASSPEAGGTGELFF. CDR3 nucleotides: TGTGCCAGCTCACCCGAAGCCGGGGGAACCGGGGAGCTGTTTTTT.

The chain is built from TRBV15 and TRBJ2-1, with 9 nucleotides matching TRBD2. Germline V gene lookup returns CDR1 LNHNV and CDR2 YYDKDF (reference sequence). The length of the CDR3 is 15 residues. J was trimmed by 3 bases and V by 4 bases; bases with no gene match: 4. The CDR3 coding sequence is TGTGCCACCAGCATGAGGACTAGCGTCTACAATGAGCAGTTCTTC. Protein product: CATSMRTSVYNEQFF.

The chain uses TRBV4-3 and TRBJ2-3; 10 nucleotides line up with TRBD2. CDR1 is LGHNA, CDR2 YSLEER, per germline. The CDR3 sequence is 19 residues long. The junction had 14 bases not matched to a gene; V was cut back by 5 bases and J by 0 bases. CDR3 nucleotide sequence: TGCGCCAGCAGCAGAGACGCCGGGACTAGCGATTCTAGCACAGATACGCAGTATTTT. The encoded protein is CASSRDAGTSDSSTDTQYF.

The chain carries TRBV7-2 and TRBJ2-1; 12 positions agree with TRBD2. Trimming at V came to 5 bases and at J to 3 bases, leaving 5 bases not matched to a gene. CDR3 length: 16 residues. Germline values: CDR1 SGHTA, CDR2 FQGNSA. The CDR3: CASSPSGRAGYNEQFF. In nucleotides, the CDR3 is TGTGCCAGCAGCCCTAGCGGGAGGGCTGGCTACAATGAGCAGTTCTTC.

The genes are TRBV5-1 and TRBJ2-3, with D maybe TRBD2 (6 bases). The CDR3 length is 16 residues. Germline lookup yields CDR1 SGHRS and CDR2 YFSETQ. Trimming took off 4 bases at V and 0 bases at J, with 15 bases between the two ends. The chain's CDR3 is CASSPGTDASTDTQYF. As DNA, the CDR3 is TGCGCCAGCAGCCCAGGGACTGATGCTAGCACAGATACGCAGTATTTT. Full variable domain (outside the CDR3, taken from reference TRBV5-1 and TRBJ2-3): KAGVTQTPRYLIKTRGQQVTLSCSPISGHRSVSWYQQTPGQGLQFLFEYFSETQRNKGNFPGRFSGRQFSNSRSEMNVSTLELGDSALYLCASSPGTDASTDTQYFGPGTRLTVL.

This clone came up once. The chain links TRBV29-1 to TRBJ2-5; the match to TRBD2 covers 7 bases. This CDR3 comprises 16 residues. Germline values: CDR1 SQVTM, CDR2 ANQGSEA. The V segment lost 0 bases and the J segment 3 bases; nucleotides outside the gene matches: 10. The CDR3 DNA follows: TGCAGCGTTGAAGATATGTGGGCGGGAGAAGAAGAGACCCAGTACTTC. Translated: CSVEDMWAGEEETQYF. Supplemented by reference TRBV29-1 and TRBJ2-5, the full variable domain reads SAVISQKPSRDICQRGTSLTIQCQVDSQVTMMFWYRQQPGQSLTLIATANQGSEATYESGFVIDKFPISRPNLTFSTLTVSNMSPEDSSIYLCSVEDMWAGEEETQYFGPGTRLLVL.

This sequence joins TRBV27 and TRBJ2-4, with 7 bases matching TRBD2. Trimming at V came to 2 bases and at J to 8 bases, leaving 15 bases not matched to a gene. This CDR3 spans 17 amino acids. The germline V gene has CDR1 MNHEY and CDR2 SMNVEV (reference sequence). CDR3 residues: CASSLALAVRILYIQYF. The CDR3 DNA is TGTGCCAGCAGTTTAGCCCTAGCGGTACGCATCTTATACATTCAGTACTTC.

The chain has TRBV30 and TRBJ2-1; possible D gene TRBD2, 5 bases. Germline V gene sequence: CDR1 GTSNPN, CDR2 SVGIG (reference sequence). The CDR3 length is 14 residues. V was pared by 3 bases and J by 1 base, with 10 bases between. CDR3 residues: CAWRPWTSYNEQFF. The DNA of the CDR3 is TGTGCCTGGAGACCTTGGACTTCCTACAATGAGCAGTTCTTC. Looking up the rest from reference TRBV30 and TRBJ2-1 gives the full variable domain: SQTIHQWPATLVQPVGSPLSLECTVEGTSNPNLYWYRQAAGRGLQLLFYSVGIGQISSEVPQNLSASRPQDRQFILSSKKLLLSDSGFYLCAWRPWTSYNEQFFGPGTRLTVL.

J is TRBJ1-6 and V is TRBV11-2, with no clear D. The germline V and J ends were trimmed by 4 bases and 7 bases, with 8 bases remaining between them. The CDR3 loop spans 13 amino acids. Germline V gives CDR1 SGHAT, CDR2 FQNNGV. The CDR3 DNA is TGTGCCAGCAGCTCTACAGAAAATTCACCCCTCCACTTT. Protein product: CASSSTENSPLHF.

The rearrangement uses TRBV18 and TRBJ2-2; the D gene is possibly TRBD1 (6 bases). The CDR3 loop spans 16 amino acids. The V end lost 1 base, the J end lost 1 base, and 10 bases lay between the germline ends. Per the germline V gene, CDR1 is KGHSH and CDR2 is LQKENI. CDR3 in amino acids: CASSPRETGNTGELFF. CDR3 sequence (DNA): TGTGCCAGCTCACCACGGGAGACAGGGAACACCGGGGAGCTGTTTTTT. Full variable domain (rest looked up from reference TRBV18 and TRBJ2-2): NAGVMQNPRHLVRRRGQEARLRCSPMKGHSHVYWYRQLPEEGLKFMVYLQKENIIDESGMPKERFSAEFPKEGPSILRIQQVVRGDSAAYFCASSPRETGNTGELFFGEGSRLTVL.

The J gene is TRBJ2-7, the V gene TRBV7-2; D is uncertain. Trimming cost V 5 bases and J 2 bases, with 13 bases left between them. This CDR3 spans 14 amino acids. Germline CDR1 SGHTA, CDR2 FQGNSA. The CDR3 sequence is CASSTASRAYEQYF. Here the CDR3 DNA reads TGTGCCAGCAGCACCGCCTCCCGAGCCTACGAGCAGTACTTC.

This clone was picked up one time. The chain uses TRBV29-1 and TRBJ2-7; D not certain. Germline loops: CDR1 SQVTM, CDR2 ANQGSEA. V dropped 5 bases and J dropped 4 bases, with 15 bases sitting between them. This CDR3 spans 13 amino acids. The CDR3: CSVLKIAGYEQYF. DNA of the CDR3: TGCAGCGTTCTAAAAATAGCTGGGTACGAGCAGTACTTC.

The CDR3 loop reads CASREADTQYF. The CDR3 bases are TGTGCCTCCCGGGAGGCAGATACGCAGTATTTT. The genes are TRBV28 and TRBJ2-3; 7 bases are shared with TRBD2. CDR3 size: 11 residues. Unmatched junction bases numbered 3, after V lost 11 bases and J lost 4 bases. Germline V gives CDR1 MDHEN, CDR2 SYDVKM.

V and J are TRBV11-2 and TRBJ2-5, with a tentative D call TRBD1 (6 bases). Germline values: CDR1 SGHAT, CDR2 FQNNGV. The V end lost 6 bases, the J end lost 2 bases, and 10 bases lay between the germline ends. The CDR3 has 13 residues. The CDR3 here is CASSRTVQETQYF. In nucleotides, the CDR3 is TGTGCCAGCAGTCGGACAGTTCAAGAGACCCAGTACTTC.

This chain connects TRBV10-3 to TRBJ2-7, with 7 bases identical to TRBD1. Germline loops: CDR1 ENHRY, CDR2 SYGVKD. The CDR3 has 15 residues. V lost 5 bases, J lost 1 base, and 8 bases stayed unmatched. This CDR3 reads CAISKLTGSSYEQYF. The CDR3 DNA reads TGTGCCATCAGTAAATTGACAGGGTCATCCTACGAGCAGTACTTC.

V gene TRBV4-1 combines with J gene TRBJ1-4; 7 bases line up with TRBD1. Unmatched junction bases numbered 9, after V lost 10 bases and J lost 7 bases. CDR1 MGHRA and CDR2 YSYEKL come from the germline V gene. This CDR3 has 13 amino acids. CDR3: CAIHRGCGEKLFF. DNA of the CDR3: TGCGCCATCCACAGGGGATGCGGTGAAAAACTGTTTTTT.

V gene TRBV7-9 combines with J gene TRBJ2-1; 8 nucleotides agree with TRBD1. Looked up from germline, CDR1 is SEHNR and CDR2 is FQNEAQ (reference sequence). Trimming at V came to 4 bases and at J to 1 base, leaving 12 bases not matched to a gene. This CDR3 is 18 amino acids long. CDR3 in DNA: TGTGCCAGCAGCTCCGGGACAGGAGGGTTTTTTTCCTACAATGAGCAGTTCTTC. This gives the protein CASSSGTGGFFSYNEQFF. The complete variable domain, with remaining parts taken from reference TRBV7-9 and TRBJ2-1, reads DTGVSQNPRHKITKRGQNVTFRCDPISEHNRLYWYRQTLGQGPEFLTYFQNEAQLEKSRLLSDRFSAERPKGSFSTLEIQRTEQGDSAMYLCASSSGTGGFFSYNEQFFGPGTRLTVL.

V gene TRBV5-1 combines with J gene TRBJ2-5; D is perhaps TRBD2 (5 bases). Germline-derived CDR1 and CDR2 are SGHRS and YFSETQ. V gave up 0 bases and J gave up 5 bases, with 8 bases separating them. CDR3 length equals 13 residues. In DNA, the CDR3 is TGCGCCAGCAGCTTGGCGTCGGGGGAGACCCAGTACTTC. It yields the protein CASSLASGETQYF. The full variable domain, with the rest looked up from reference TRBV5-1 and TRBJ2-5, is KAGVTQTPRYLIKTRGQQVTLSCSPISGHRSVSWYQQTPGQGLQFLFEYFSETQRNKGNFPGRFSGRQFSNSRSEMNVSTLELGDSALYLCASSLASGETQYFGPGTRLLVL.

The chain has TRBV7-9 and TRBJ1-1, with a possible D match to TRBD1 (6 bases). CDR1 is SEHNR, CDR2 FQNEAQ, per germline (reference sequence). The ends were cut back, 5 bases at V and 9 bases at J, with 25 bases in the middle. This CDR3 comprises 16 residues. The CDR3 bases are TGTGCCAGCAGCGACATCCGAAGACAGGCCCTCAGGAAAGCTTTCTTT. Protein sequence: CASSDIRRQALRKAFF.